This T cell receptor (beta chain) was recorded in a study of T-cell reconstitution after alpha-beta-depleted transplantation in children. Germline-derived CDR1 and CDR2 are SQVTM and ANQGSEA. V was clipped by 4 bases and J by 4 bases; unmatched bases: 9. CDR3 length equals 15 residues. Unique molecular identifiers were used to barcode this TCRbeta library. MiXCR, applied by TCRdb to the PCR reads, yields one record per CDR3 protein. The sample yields 400,000 to 500,000 distinct CDR3 sequences, 11% seen once. Sequenced material: PBMCs from the stem cell graft donor, taken from the stem cell graft. This receptor was obtained from a human donor who donated a stem cell graft to a child with acute myeloid leukemia. J is TRBJ2-3 and V is TRBV29-1, with 9 bases aligning to TRBD1. The CDR3 DNA follows: TGCAGCGTTGCCGGGACAGGGTTTCCCTCAGATACGCAGTATTTT. This gives the protein CSVAGTGFPSDTQYF.